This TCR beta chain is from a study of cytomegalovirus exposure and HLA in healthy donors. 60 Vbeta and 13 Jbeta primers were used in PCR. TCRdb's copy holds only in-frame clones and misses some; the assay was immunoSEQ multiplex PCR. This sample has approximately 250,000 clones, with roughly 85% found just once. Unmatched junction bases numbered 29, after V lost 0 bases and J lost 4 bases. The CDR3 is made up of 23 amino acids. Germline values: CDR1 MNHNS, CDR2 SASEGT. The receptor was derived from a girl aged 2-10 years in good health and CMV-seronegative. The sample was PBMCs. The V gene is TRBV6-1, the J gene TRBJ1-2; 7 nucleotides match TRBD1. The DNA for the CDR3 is TGTGCCAGCAGTGAAGCGCGATTGGAACTTTTTGGAGTAGACCGGGACAGTACCTATGGCTACACCTTC. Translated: CASSEARLELFGVDRDSTYGYTF.